This T cell receptor (beta chain) was captured in a study of blood T cell repertoires in COVID-19. Across the whole study: Acute and convalescent COVID-19 specimens originated in the United States, Italy and Spain. In each case, the material was cDNA or gDNA derived from T cells, B-cell-depleted T cells, or PBMCs.

This CDR3 is built from 13 residues. Deletions cut 3 bases from V and 1 base from J, with 9 bases between. Germline V gives CDR1 GTSNPN, CDR2 SVGIG (reference sequence). Patients from Seattle were sampled longitudinally, starting during active infection. In the authors' workflow: How many nucleated cells were present was estimated from reference gene primer amplification. Produced via immunoSEQ multiplex PCR; TCRdb's table is partial and in-frame only. V, J and clone size derive from that table, while D and trimming were established from the DNA sequence. The sample gives about 200,000 clones, 94% of which show up once; roughly 0.76% is in the top ten.

Sequenced: peripheral blood. This receptor was taken from a man aged 30-40 years with COVID-19, enrolled during active disease. The chain has TRBV30 and TRBJ1-1, with a tentative D call TRBD1 (6 bases). The CDR3 DNA sequence: TGTGCCTGGAGCCCACAGGGGAACACTGAAGCTTTCTTT. Amino acids: CAWSPQGNTEAFF. The entire variable domain, with the rest obtained from reference TRBV30 and TRBJ1-1, is as follows: SQTIHQWPATLVQPVGSPLSLECTVEGTSNPNLYWYRQAAGRGLQLLFYSVGIGQISSEVPQNLSASRPQDRQFILSSKKLLLSDSGFYLCAWSPQGNTEAFFGQGTRLTVV.